This TCR beta chain is from a study of OX40 agonist ivuxolimab in advanced cancers. Blood draws occurred at baseline, cycle 4 day 1, and cycle 7 day 1. Profiling relied on immunoSEQ multiplex PCR, and the TCRdb table lists in-frame clones only, not all of them. The data hold some 80,000 clones, with more than 70% observed a single time. V was shortened by 1 base and J by 0 bases, with 5 bases between the two germline ends. This CDR3 comprises 14 residues. The germline CDR1 and CDR2 sequences are SGHAT and FQNNGV. The material was CD4+ or CD8+ T cells sorted from blood, obtained in a trial of the OX40 agonist ivuxolimab. The chain has TRBV11-2 and TRBJ2-3; D ambiguous. This receptor was identified in an adult with an advanced solid tumor such as melanoma, head and neck, liver or kidney cancer. The CDR3 nucleotides are TGTGCCAGCAGCTTAGGGGTCAGCACAGATACGCAGTATTTT. This sequence encodes CASSLGVSTDTQYF.